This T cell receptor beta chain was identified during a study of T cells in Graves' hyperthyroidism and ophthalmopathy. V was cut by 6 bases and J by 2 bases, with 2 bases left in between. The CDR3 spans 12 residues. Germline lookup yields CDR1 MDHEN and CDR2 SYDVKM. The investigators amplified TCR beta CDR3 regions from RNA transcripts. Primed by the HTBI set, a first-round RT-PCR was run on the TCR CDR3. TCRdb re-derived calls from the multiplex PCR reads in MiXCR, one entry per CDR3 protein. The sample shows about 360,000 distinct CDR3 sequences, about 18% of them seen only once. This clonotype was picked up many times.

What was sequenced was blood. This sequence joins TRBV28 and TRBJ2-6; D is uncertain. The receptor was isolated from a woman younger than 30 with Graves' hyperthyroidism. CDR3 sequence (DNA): TGTGCCAGCAGCACTGGGGCCAACGTCCTGACTTTC. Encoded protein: CASSTGANVLTF.